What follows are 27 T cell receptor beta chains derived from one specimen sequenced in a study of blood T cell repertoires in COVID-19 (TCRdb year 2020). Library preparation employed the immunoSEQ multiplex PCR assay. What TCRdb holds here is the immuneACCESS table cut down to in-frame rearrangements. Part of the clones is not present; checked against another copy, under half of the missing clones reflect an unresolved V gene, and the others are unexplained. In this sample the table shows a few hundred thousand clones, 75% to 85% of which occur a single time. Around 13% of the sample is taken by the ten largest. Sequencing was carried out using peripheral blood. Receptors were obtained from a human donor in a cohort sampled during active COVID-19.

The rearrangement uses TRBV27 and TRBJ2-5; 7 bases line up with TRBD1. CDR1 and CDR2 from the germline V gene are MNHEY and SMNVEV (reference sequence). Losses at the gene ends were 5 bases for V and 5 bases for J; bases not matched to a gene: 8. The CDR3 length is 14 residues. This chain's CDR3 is CASSPGQFWETQYF. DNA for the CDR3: TGTGCCAGCAGTCCGGGACAGTTTTGGGAGACCCAGTACTTC.

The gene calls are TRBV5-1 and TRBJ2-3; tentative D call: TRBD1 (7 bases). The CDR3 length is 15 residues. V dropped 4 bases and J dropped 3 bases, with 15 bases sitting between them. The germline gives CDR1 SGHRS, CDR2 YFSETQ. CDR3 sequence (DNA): TGCGCCAGCAGCCGACAGGGAGGAAGGACAGATACGCAGTATTTT. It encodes CASSRQGGRTDTQYF.

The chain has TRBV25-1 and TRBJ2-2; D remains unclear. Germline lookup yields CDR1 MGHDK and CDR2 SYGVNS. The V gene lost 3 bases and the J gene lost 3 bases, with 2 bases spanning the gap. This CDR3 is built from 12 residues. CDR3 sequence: CASSDYTGELFF. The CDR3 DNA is TGTGCCAGCAGTGACTACACCGGGGAGCTGTTTTTT.

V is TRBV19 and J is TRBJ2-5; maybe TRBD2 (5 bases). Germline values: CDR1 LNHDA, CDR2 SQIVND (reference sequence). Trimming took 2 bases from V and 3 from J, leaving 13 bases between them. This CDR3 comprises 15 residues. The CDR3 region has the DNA TGTGCCAGTAGTATAATCCCCGGGCGGGAAGAGACCCAGTACTTC. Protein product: CASSIIPGREETQYF.

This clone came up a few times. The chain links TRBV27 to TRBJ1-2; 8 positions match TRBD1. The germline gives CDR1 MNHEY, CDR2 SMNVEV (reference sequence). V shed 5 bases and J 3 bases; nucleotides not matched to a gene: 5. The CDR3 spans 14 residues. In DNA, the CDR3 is TGTGCCAGCAGTGTCACAGGGGGGTACTATGGCTACACCTTC. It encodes CASSVTGGYYGYTF.

The DNA for the CDR3 is TGTGCCAGCAGCTTAGATAATCAGGGACTAAATGAGCAGTTCTTC. It is translated as CASSLDNQGLNEQFF. The chain carries TRBV11-3 and TRBJ2-1, with 7 bases identical to TRBD2. CDR1 and CDR2 from the germline V gene are SGHNT and YENEEA. The CDR3 has 15 amino acids. V lost 0 bases and J lost 7; bases outside the gene matches: 6.

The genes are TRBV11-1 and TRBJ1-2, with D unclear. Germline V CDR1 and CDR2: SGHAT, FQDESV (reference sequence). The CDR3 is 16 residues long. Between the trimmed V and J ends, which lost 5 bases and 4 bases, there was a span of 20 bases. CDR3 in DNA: TGTGCCAGCAGCCCCCTCGAAGGAGTTTTAATCTATGGCTACACCTTC. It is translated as CASSPLEGVLIYGYTF.

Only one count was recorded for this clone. The CDR3 loop is CASSQDGTLSEAFF. The DNA of the CDR3 is TGTGCCAGCAGCCAAGATGGGACTCTCTCTGAAGCTTTCTTT. The genes are TRBV4-2 and TRBJ1-1; a weak D match, TRBD1 (5 bases). This CDR3 has 14 amino acids. In germline, CDR1 is LGHNA, CDR2 YNFKEQ. V was clipped by 0 bases and J by 6 bases, with 11 bases between them.

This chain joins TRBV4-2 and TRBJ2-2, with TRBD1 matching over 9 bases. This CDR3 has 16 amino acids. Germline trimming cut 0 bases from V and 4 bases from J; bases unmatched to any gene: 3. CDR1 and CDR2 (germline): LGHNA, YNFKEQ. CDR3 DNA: TGTGCCAGCAGCCAAGATTCGACAGGGGGCACCGGGGAGCTGTTTTTT. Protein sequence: CASSQDSTGGTGELFF.

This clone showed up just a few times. In nucleotides, the CDR3 is TGTGCCAGCAGTGTGGAGGATTCCAGCAATCAGCCCCAGCATTTT. It encodes CASSVEDSSNQPQHF. The chain employs TRBV2 and TRBJ1-5; D gene unclear. Trimming cost V 4 bases and J 1 base, with 11 bases left between them. Germline V lookup: CDR1 SNHLY, CDR2 FYNNEI. The CDR3 runs to 15 residues.

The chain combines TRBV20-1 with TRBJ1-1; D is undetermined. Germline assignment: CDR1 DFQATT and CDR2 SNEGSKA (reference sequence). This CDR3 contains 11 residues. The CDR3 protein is CRWHMNTEAFF. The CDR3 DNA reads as TGCAGATGGCATATGAACACTGAAGCTTTCTTT.

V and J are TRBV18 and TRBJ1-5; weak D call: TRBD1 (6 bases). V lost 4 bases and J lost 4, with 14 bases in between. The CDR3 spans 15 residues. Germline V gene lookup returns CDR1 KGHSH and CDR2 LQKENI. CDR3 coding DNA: TGTGCCAGCTCACTCGAACAGGGTTTTAATCAGCCCCAGCATTTT. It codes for CASSLEQGFNQPQHF.

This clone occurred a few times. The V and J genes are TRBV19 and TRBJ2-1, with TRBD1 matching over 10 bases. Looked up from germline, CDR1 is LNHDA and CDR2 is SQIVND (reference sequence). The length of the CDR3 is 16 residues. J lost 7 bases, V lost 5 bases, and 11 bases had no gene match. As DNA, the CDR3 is TGTGCCAGTAGTCCCCTTGACAGGGGGCTTTGGAATGAGCAGTTCTTC. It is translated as CASSPLDRGLWNEQFF. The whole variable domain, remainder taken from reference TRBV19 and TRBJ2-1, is DGGITQSPKYLFRKEGQNVTLSCEQNLNHDAMYWYRQDPGQGLRLIYYSQIVNDFQKGDIAEGYSVSREKKESFPLTVTSAQKNPTAFYLCASSPLDRGLWNEQFFGPGTRLTVL.

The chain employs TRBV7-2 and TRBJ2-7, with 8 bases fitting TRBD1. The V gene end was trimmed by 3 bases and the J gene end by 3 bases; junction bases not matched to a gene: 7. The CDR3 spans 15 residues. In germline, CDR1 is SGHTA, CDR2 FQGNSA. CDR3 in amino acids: CASSFTGGPNYEQYF. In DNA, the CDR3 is TGTGCCAGCAGCTTCACAGGGGGGCCTAACTACGAGCAGTACTTC. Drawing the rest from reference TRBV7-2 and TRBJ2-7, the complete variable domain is GAGVSQSPSNKVTEKGKDVELRCDPISGHTALYWYRQSLGQGLEFLIYFQGNSAPDKSGLPSDRFSAERTGGSVSTLTIQRTQQEDSAVYLCASSFTGGPNYEQYFGPGTRLTVT.

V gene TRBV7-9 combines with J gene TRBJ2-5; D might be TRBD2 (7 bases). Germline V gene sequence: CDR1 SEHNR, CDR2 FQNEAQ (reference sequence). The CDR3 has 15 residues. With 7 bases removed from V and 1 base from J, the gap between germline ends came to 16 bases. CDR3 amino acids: CASIRGGDIQETQYF. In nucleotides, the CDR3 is TGTGCCAGCATCCGGGGAGGGGACATCCAAGAGACCCAGTACTTC.

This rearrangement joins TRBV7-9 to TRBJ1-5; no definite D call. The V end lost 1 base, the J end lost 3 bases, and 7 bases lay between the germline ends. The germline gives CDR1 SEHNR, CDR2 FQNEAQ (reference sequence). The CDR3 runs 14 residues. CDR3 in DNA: TGTGCCAGCAGCTTAGTGGGAGACAATCAGCCCCAGCATTTT. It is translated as CASSLVGDNQPQHF.

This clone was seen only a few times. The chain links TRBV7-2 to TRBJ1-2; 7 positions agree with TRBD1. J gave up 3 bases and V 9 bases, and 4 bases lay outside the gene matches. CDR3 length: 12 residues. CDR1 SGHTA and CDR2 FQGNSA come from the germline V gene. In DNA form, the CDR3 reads TGTGCCAGTTTTGGGACAGACTATGGCTACACCTTC. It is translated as CASFGTDYGYTF.

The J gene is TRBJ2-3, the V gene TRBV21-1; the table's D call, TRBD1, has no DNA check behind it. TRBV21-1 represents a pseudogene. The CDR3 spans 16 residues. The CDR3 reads CASSKLVPQGTDTQYF. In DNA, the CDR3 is TGTGCCAGCAGCAAGTTGGTTCCCCAGGGCACAGATACGCAGTATTTT.

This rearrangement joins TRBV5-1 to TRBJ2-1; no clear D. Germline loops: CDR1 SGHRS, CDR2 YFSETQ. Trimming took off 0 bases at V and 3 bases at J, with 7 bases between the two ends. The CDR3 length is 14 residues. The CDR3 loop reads CASSLVEIYNEQFF. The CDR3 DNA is TGCGCCAGCAGCTTGGTGGAGATCTACAATGAGCAGTTCTTC.

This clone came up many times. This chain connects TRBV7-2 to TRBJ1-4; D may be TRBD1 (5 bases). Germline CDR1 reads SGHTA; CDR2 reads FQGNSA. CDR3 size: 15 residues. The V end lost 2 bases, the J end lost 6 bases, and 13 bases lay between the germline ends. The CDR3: CASSLMGQNDEKLFF. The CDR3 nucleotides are TGTGCCAGCAGCTTAATGGGGCAGAACGATGAAAAACTGTTTTTT.

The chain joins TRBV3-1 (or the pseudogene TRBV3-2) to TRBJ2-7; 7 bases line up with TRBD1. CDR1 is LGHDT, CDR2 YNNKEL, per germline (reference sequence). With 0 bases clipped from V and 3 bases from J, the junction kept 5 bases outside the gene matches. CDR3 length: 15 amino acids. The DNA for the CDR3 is TGTGCCAGCAGCCAAGACCCGGGACAGCACTACGAGCAGTACTTC. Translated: CASSQDPGQHYEQYF.

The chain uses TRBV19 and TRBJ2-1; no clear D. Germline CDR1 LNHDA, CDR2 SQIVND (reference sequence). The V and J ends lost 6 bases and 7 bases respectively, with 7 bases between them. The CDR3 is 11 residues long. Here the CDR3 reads CASRARNEQFF. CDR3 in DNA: TGTGCCAGTAGGGCTAGGAATGAGCAGTTCTTC.

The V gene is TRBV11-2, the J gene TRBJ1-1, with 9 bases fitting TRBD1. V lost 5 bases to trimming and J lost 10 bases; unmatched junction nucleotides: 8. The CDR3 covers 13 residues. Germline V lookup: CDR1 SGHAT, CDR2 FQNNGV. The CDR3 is CASSKGQGGGAFF. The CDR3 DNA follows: TGTGCCAGCAGCAAGGGACAGGGAGGAGGAGCTTTCTTT.

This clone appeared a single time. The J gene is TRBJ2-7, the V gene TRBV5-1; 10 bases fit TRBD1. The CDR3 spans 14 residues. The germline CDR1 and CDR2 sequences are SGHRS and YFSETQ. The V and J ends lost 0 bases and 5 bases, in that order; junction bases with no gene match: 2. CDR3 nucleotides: TGCGCCAGCAGCTTGGGACAGGGGGCCAACGAGCAGTACTTC. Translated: CASSLGQGANEQYF.

The CDR3 DNA reads TGTGCCAGCAGCCAAGATTTGTCAGACACCGGGGAGCTGTTTTTT. This codes for CASSQDLSDTGELFF. The rearrangement uses TRBV4-2 and TRBJ2-2, with D uncertain. V was shortened by 0 bases and J by 3 bases, with 8 bases between the two germline ends. CDR1 is LGHNA, CDR2 YNFKEQ, per germline. This CDR3 region has 15 residues.

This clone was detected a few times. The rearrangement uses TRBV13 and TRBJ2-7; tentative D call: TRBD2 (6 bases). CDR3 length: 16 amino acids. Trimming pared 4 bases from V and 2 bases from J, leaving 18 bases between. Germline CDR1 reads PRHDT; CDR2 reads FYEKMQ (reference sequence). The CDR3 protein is CASSSLGGSTPYEQYF. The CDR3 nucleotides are TGTGCCAGCAGCTCCTTGGGGGGTTCAACACCCTACGAGCAGTACTTC.

The CDR3 region has the DNA TGTGCCAGCAGTGAGGGGGGCACTGAAGCTTTCTTT. Translated: CASSEGGTEAFF. The V call is TRBV2, the J call TRBJ1-1; perhaps TRBD1 as D (5 bases). The germline CDR1 and CDR2 sequences are SNHLY and FYNNEI. Between the trimmed V and J ends, which lost 3 bases and 4 bases, there was a span of 6 bases. This CDR3 contains 12 residues. Variable domain in full (rest from reference TRBV2 and TRBJ1-1): EPEVTQTPSHQVTQMGQEVILRCVPISNHLYFYWYRQILGQKVEFLVSFYNNEISEKSEIFDDQFSVERPDGSNFTLKIRSTKLEDSAMYFCASSEGGTEAFFGQGTRLTVV.